Below, one T cell receptor (beta chain) is given with its context. The same CDR3 is also encoded by other DNA sequences in this sample. The sample is drawn from a study of blood T cell repertoires in COVID-19. At the level of the study: The cDNA or gDNA used as material had been derived from T cells, B-cell-depleted T cells, or PBMCs.

This table comes from immunoSEQ multiplex PCR, and its TCRdb copy is limited to in-frame clones, with some not included. Of about 87,000 clones listed, around 86% were seen once; the top ten hold around 5.2%. Looked up from germline, CDR1 is SGHDT and CDR2 is YYEEEE. The CDR3 consists of 13 residues. With 4 bases removed from V and 1 base from J, the gap between germline ends came to 8 bases. V and J are TRBV5-6 and TRBJ1-2, with D perhaps TRBD1 (5 bases). The sequenced sample was peripheral blood. This sequence was found in a man aged 40-50 years with acute or convalescent COVID-19. The DNA for the CDR3 is TGTGCCAGCAGCCCAGGGTTTAACTATGGCTACACCTTC. It encodes CASSPGFNYGYTF.